A selection of T cell receptor beta chains follows, all from one sample in a study of identical twins. TCRdb analysed the 5' RACE reads with MiXCR anew, one entry per CDR3 protein. Among 350,000 to 500,000 distinct CDR3 sequences listed, less than 20% were seen once. Sequenced input: naive T cells sorted from blood. The receptors were sampled from a man aged 45-65 years in good health. CDR3s include the opening cysteine and the closing phenylalanine or tryptophan. A D gene is named only where the DNA matches it firmly. Only part of the rows carry a size: once, few, many, or a class if the clone is expanded.

>TRBJ2-3|TRBV29-1|TRBD1|few
TGCAGCGTTGAAATAGTGTGGGGGACAGGGACAGATACGCAGTATTTT
CSVEIVWGTGTDTQYF
>TRBJ1-1|TRBV6-5|-|many
TGTGCCAGCAGTTTTTTAGGGGGAGGGACTGAAGCTTTCTTT
CASSFLGGGTEAFF
>TRBJ2-1|TRBV20-1|-|many
TGCAGTGCCCGCGGTATTGGTGAGCAGTTCTTC
CSARGIGEQFF
>TRBJ2-3|TRBV7-8|-|many
TGTGCCAGCAGCTGGGGGAGTACAGATACGCAGTATTTT
CASSWGSTDTQYF
>TRBJ2-5|TRBV5-6|TRBD1|many
TGTGCCAGCAGCAGAAACAAGGGACAGCCGTGGGGAGAGACCCAGTACTTC
CASSRNKGQPWGETQYF
>TRBJ2-2|TRBV20-1|TRBD1|few
TGCAGTGCTAGAGCAGGGGGCGCAGCCGGGGAGCTGTTTTTT
CSARAGGAAGELFF
>TRBJ2-7|TRBV7-8|-|many
TGTGCCAGCAGCTTAAAATTTTTGGAGGGGAGCTACGAGCAGTACTTC
CASSLKFLEGSYEQYF
>TRBJ2-5|TRBV5-1|-|few
TGCGCCAGCCACGAAGACCCGAGTGGGACCCAGTACTTC
CASHEDPSGTQYF
>TRBJ2-1|TRBV2|TRBD2|-
TGTGCCAGGGACCGGGGGGGTTGGTACAATGAGCAGTTCTTC
CARDRGGWYNEQFF
>TRBJ2-1|TRBV4-3|TRBD2|-
TGCGCCAGCAGCCAAGAAGCGACTAGCGGGGGGGGTGAGCAGTTCTTC
CASSQEATSGGGEQFF
>TRBJ2-2|TRBV5-1|TRBD1|many
TGCGCCAGCAGCCAAGGGACAGCGGTGAGGGACACCGGGGAGCTGTTTTTT
CASSQGTAVRDTGELFF